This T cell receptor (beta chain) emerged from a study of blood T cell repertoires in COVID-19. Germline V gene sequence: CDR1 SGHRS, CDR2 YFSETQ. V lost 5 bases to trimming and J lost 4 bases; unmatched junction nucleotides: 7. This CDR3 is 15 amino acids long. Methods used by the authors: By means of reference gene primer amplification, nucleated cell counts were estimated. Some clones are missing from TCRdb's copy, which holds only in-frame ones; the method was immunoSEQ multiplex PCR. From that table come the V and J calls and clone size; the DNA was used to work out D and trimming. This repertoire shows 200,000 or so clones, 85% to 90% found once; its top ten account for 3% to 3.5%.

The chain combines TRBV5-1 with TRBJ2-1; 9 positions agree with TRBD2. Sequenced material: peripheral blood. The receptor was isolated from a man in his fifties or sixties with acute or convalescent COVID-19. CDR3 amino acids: CASSHLAGRYNEQFF. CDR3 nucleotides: TGCGCCAGCAGTCATCTAGCGGGGCGATACAATGAGCAGTTCTTC. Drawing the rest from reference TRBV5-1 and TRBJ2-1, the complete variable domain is KAGVTQTPRYLIKTRGQQVTLSCSPISGHRSVSWYQQTPGQGLQFLFEYFSETQRNKGNFPGRFSGRQFSNSRSEMNVSTLELGDSALYLCASSHLAGRYNEQFFGPGTRLTVL.